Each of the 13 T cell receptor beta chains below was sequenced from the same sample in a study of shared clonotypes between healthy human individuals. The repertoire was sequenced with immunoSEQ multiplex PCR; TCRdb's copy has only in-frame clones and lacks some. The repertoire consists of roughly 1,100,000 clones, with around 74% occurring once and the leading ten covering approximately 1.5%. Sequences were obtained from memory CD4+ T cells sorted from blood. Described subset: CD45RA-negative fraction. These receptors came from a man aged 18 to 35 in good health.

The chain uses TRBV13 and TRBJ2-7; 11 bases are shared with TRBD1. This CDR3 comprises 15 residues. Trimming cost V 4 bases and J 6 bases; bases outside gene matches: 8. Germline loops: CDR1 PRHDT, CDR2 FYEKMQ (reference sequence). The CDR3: CASSYPGQGVSEQYF. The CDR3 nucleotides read TGTGCCAGCAGCTACCCGGGACAGGGGGTTTCCGAGCAGTACTTC.

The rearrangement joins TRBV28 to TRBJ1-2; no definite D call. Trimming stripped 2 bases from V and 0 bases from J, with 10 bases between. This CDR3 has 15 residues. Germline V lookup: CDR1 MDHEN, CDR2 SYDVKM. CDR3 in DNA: TGTGCCAGCAGTTTAAGCCAATCTACTAACTATGGCTACACCTTC. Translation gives CASSLSQSTNYGYTF.

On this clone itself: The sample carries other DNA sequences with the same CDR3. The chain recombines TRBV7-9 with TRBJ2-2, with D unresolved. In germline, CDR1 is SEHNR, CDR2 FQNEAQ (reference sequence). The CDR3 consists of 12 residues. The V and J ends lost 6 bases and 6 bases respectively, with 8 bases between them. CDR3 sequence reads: CASSLEAGELFF. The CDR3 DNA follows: TGTGCCAGCAGTCTAGAGGCCGGGGAGCTGTTTTTT. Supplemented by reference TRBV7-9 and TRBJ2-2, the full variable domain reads DTGVSQNPRHKITKRGQNVTFRCDPISEHNRLYWYRQTLGQGPEFLTYFQNEAQLEKSRLLSDRFSAERPKGSFSTLEIQRTEQGDSAMYLCASSLEAGELFFGEGSRLTVL.

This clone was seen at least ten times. The chain's CDR3 is CASSISGRDGEQYF. CDR3 in DNA: TGTGCCAGTAGTATATCGGGCAGGGACGGCGAGCAGTACTTC. The rearrangement joins TRBV19 to TRBJ2-7; D is perhaps TRBD1 or TRBD2 (5 bases each). This CDR3 is 14 amino acids long. The germline V and J ends were trimmed by 2 bases and 6 bases, with 14 bases remaining between them. Germline V gene lookup returns CDR1 LNHDA and CDR2 SQIVND (reference sequence).

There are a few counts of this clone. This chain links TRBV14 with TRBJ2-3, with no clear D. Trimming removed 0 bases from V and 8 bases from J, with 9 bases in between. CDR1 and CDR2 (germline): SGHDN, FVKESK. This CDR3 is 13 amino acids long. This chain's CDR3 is CASSQDVGGTQYF. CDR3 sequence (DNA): TGTGCCAGCAGCCAAGACGTAGGCGGTACGCAGTATTTT.

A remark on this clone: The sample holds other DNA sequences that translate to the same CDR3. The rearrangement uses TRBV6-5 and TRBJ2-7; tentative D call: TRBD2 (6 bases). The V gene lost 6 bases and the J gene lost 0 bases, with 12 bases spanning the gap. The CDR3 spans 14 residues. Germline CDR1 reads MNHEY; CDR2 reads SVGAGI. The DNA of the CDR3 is TGTGCCAGCAGAAGGGACTTCAGCTCCTACGAGCAGTACTTC. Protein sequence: CASRRDFSSYEQYF.

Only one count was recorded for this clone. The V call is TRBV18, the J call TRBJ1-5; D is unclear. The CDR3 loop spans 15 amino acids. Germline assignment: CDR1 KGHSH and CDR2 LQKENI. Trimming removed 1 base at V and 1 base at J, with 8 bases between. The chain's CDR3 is CASSPQSGSNQPQHF. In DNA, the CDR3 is TGTGCCAGCTCACCACAATCGGGGAGCAATCAGCCCCAGCATTTT.

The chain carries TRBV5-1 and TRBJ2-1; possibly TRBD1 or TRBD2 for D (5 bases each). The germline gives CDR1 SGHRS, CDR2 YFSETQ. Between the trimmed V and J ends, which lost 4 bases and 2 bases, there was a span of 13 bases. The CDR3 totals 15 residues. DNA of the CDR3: TGCGCCAGCAGCCAGGGACCTAACCCCTACAATGAGCAGTTCTTC. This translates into CASSQGPNPYNEQFF.

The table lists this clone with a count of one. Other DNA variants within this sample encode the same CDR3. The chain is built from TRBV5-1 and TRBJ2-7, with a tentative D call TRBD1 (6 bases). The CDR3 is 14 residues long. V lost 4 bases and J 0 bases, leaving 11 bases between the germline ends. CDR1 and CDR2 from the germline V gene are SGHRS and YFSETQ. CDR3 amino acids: CASSLGQPSYEQYF. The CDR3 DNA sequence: TGCGCCAGCAGCCTAGGACAGCCCTCCTACGAGCAGTACTTC.

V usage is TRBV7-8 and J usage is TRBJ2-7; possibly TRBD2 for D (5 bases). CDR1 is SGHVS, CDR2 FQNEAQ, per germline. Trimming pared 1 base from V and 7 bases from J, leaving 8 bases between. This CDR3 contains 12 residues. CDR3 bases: TGTGCCAGCAGCTTAGACGCGGGTGAGCAGTACTTC. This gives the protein CASSLDAGEQYF.

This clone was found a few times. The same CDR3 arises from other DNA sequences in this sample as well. CDR3 amino acids: CASSPREGTEAFF. The CDR3 region has the DNA TGTGCCAGCTCACCCAGGGAAGGGACTGAAGCTTTCTTT. The V and J genes are TRBV18 and TRBJ1-1, with a tentative D call TRBD1 (5 bases). V was cut by 3 bases and J by 5 bases, with 10 bases left in between. The CDR3 consists of 13 residues. Germline V gene lookup returns CDR1 KGHSH and CDR2 LQKENI.

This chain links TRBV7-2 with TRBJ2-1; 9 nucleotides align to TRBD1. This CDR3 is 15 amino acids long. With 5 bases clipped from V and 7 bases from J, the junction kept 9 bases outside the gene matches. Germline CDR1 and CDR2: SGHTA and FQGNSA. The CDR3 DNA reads TGTGCCAGCAGCACGGGACAGGGAAAGGAGAATGAGCAGTTCTTC. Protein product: CASSTGQGKENEQFF.

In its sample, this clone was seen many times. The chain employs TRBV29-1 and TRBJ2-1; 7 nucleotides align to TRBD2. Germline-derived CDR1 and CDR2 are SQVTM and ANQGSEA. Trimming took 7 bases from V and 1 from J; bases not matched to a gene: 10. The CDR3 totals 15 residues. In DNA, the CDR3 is TGCAGCGGCGAGCAGCGGGATCGGTCCTACAATGAGCAGTTCTTC. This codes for CSGEQRDRSYNEQFF.